This passage covers 14 T cell receptor beta chains from one sample sequenced in a study of T cell repertoires in cytomegalovirus infection. These TCRs' antigens remain unknown. TCRdb re-called the reads with MiXCR, one entry per CDR3 protein. The data show approximately 89,000 distinct CDR3 sequences, around 32% seen once. The sequencing used CD8+ T cells from cultured PBMCs, collected from culture after CMV antigen stimulation. The receptors shown here come from a human donor in good health (CMV status not recorded). Some clones in this sample may be carry-over from other donors' samples.

This clonotype was seen many times. CDR3 sequence reads: CASLDLDQQFF. CDR3 nucleotides: TGTGCCAGCCTGGACCTAGATCAGCAGTTCTTC. This chain joins TRBV6-1 and TRBJ2-1; D is undetermined. The CDR3 loop spans 11 amino acids. V gave up 8 bases and J gave up 11 bases, with 13 bases separating them. Germline V gene lookup returns CDR1 MNHNS and CDR2 SASEGT.

About this clonotype itself: Possible read error: a much larger clone is one base away. This chain joins TRBV6-6 and TRBJ2-7, with D perhaps matching TRBD1 (6 bases). V was pared by 7 bases and J by 4 bases, with 17 bases between. This CDR3 comprises 14 residues. The germline V gene has CDR1 MNHNY and CDR2 SVGAGI (reference sequence). CDR3 in amino acids: CASKASRGAYEQYF. CDR3 nucleotides: TGTGCCAGCAAGGCTAGCAGGGGAGCTTACGAGCAGTACTTC.

This clonotype was seen repeatedly, ten times or more. The CDR3 sequence is CASSFLGGTDTQYF. The CDR3 DNA is TGTGCCAGCAGCTTCCTCGGGGGAACAGATACGCAGTATTTT. V usage is TRBV11-1 and J usage is TRBJ2-3; possible D gene TRBD2, 6 bases. This CDR3 spans 14 amino acids. Germline lookup yields CDR1 SGHAT and CDR2 FQDESV (reference sequence). With 3 bases removed from V and 3 bases from J, the gap between germline ends came to 10 bases.

This clonotype has just a few counts. The chain combines TRBV19 with TRBJ1-5; D gene unclear. CDR3 length: 13 residues. V lost 7 bases and J 7 bases, leaving 14 bases between the germline ends. Germline-derived CDR1 and CDR2 are LNHDA and SQIVND (reference sequence). CDR3 sequence: CASTPTVGQPQHF. As DNA, the CDR3 is TGTGCCAGTACCCCAACGGTGGGACAGCCCCAGCATTTT.

For this clonotype: With a much larger clone just one base away, this may be a read error. This chain uses TRBV7-2 with TRBJ1-6; no firm D call. V was clipped by 2 bases and J by 9 bases, with 8 bases between them. The V gene's germline CDR1 is SGHTA and CDR2 FQGNSA. This CDR3 is built from 13 residues. The CDR3 coding sequence is TGTGCCAGCAGCTTAAACTTGGTTTCACCCCTCCACTTT. It encodes CASSLNLVSPLHF. The full variable domain, completed using reference TRBV7-2 and TRBJ1-6, is GAGVSQSPSNKVTEKGKDVELRCDPISGHTALYWYRQSLGQGLEFLIYFQGNSAPDKSGLPSDRFSAERTGGSVSTLTIQRTQQEDSAVYLCASSLNLVSPLHFGNGTRLTVT.

The V call is TRBV12-3 or TRBV12-4, the J call TRBJ1-1; 7 bases agree with TRBD1. With 7 bases clipped from V and 1 base from J, the junction kept 6 bases outside the gene matches. This CDR3 has 14 amino acids. In DNA, the CDR3 is TGTGCCAGCATACGTGGGACAGCGAACACTGAAGCTTTCTTT. This sequence encodes CASIRGTANTEAFF.

As for this clonotype: A read error may produce the germline difference seen at one junction end. The genes are TRBV7-3 and TRBJ2-3; D not certain. Germline CDR1 is SGHTA and CDR2 is FQGTGA. The CDR3 totals 13 residues. Here the CDR3 reads CVSSPRTSDTQYF. The CDR3 nucleotides read TGTGTCAGCAGCCCGCGGACGTCGGATACGCAGTATTTT. Using reference TRBV7-3 and TRBJ2-3 for the parts outside the CDR3, the full variable domain is GAGVSQTPSNKVTEKGKYVELRCDPISGHTALYWYRQSLGQGPEFLIYFQGTGAADDSGLPNDRFFAVRPEGSVSTLKIQRTERGDSAVYLCVSSPRTSDTQYFGPGTRLTVL.

This clonotype was counted only a few times. The chain is built from TRBV11-2 and TRBJ2-5; 12 bases match TRBD2. The germline gives CDR1 SGHAT, CDR2 FQNNGV. V was pared by 0 bases and J by 2 bases, with 1 base of the junction left unmatched. The CDR3 totals 16 residues. The CDR3 region has the DNA TGTGCCAGCAGCTTAGAACTAGCGGGGGGACAAGAGACCCAGTACTTC. Its translation: CASSLELAGGQETQYF.

This clonotype has more than one count but fewer than ten. The genes are TRBV12-3 or TRBV12-4 and TRBJ1-2, with a tentative D call TRBD1 (6 bases). Trimming pared 4 bases from V and 5 bases from J, leaving 20 bases between. The CDR3 length is 16 residues. CDR3 coding DNA: TGTGCCAGCAGTTCAACGGACAGCCTCCGGAAATATGGCTACACCTTC. Its protein is CASSSTDSLRKYGYTF.

V usage is TRBV6-5 and J usage is TRBJ2-3; possible D gene TRBD1, 7 bases. CDR3 size: 15 residues. The V gene lost 10 bases and the J gene lost 0 bases, with 17 bases spanning the gap. Germline V CDR1 and CDR2: MNHEY, SVGAGI. The CDR3 is CATRQGGGSTDTQYF. CDR3 nucleotides: TGTGCCACCCGCCAGGGGGGAGGTAGCACAGATACGCAGTATTTT.

The V gene is TRBV30, the J gene TRBJ2-3; 7 nucleotides align to TRBD1. The CDR3 length is 15 residues. CDR1 is GTSNPN, CDR2 SVGIG, per germline (reference sequence). V lost 0 bases, J lost 3 bases, and 6 bases stayed unmatched. The chain's CDR3 is CAWSVPAGGTDTQYF. CDR3 in DNA: TGTGCCTGGAGTGTACCTGCAGGGGGAACAGATACGCAGTATTTT.

The J gene is TRBJ1-2, the V gene TRBV20-1; a weak D match, TRBD1 (5 bases). CDR3 length: 13 amino acids. CDR1 DFQATT and CDR2 SNEGSKA come from the germline V gene (reference sequence). The V end was cut by 5 bases, the J end by 1 base, with 11 bases between. This CDR3 is CSAGTEYNYGYTF. CDR3 DNA: TGCAGTGCTGGGACGGAATATAACTATGGCTACACCTTC.

The V and J genes are TRBV10-3 and TRBJ1-2; weak D call: TRBD1 (5 bases). The CDR3 length is 14 residues. Trimming shortened V by 4 bases and J by 3 bases, and 12 bases separated the two germline ends. CDR1 and CDR2 from the germline V gene are ENHRY and SYGVKD. The CDR3 loop reads CAISGDSPHYGYTF. CDR3 sequence (DNA): TGTGCCATCAGTGGAGACAGCCCGCACTATGGCTACACCTTC.

The gene calls are TRBV27 and TRBJ1-3; D is uncertain. Per germline, CDR1 MNHEY and CDR2 SMNVEV (reference sequence). V lost 7 bases and J 2 bases, leaving 12 bases between the germline ends. The CDR3 contains 14 residues. The chain's CDR3 is CASKGGGTGNTIYF. The CDR3 region has the DNA TGTGCCAGCAAAGGTGGAGGGACTGGAAACACCATATATTTT.